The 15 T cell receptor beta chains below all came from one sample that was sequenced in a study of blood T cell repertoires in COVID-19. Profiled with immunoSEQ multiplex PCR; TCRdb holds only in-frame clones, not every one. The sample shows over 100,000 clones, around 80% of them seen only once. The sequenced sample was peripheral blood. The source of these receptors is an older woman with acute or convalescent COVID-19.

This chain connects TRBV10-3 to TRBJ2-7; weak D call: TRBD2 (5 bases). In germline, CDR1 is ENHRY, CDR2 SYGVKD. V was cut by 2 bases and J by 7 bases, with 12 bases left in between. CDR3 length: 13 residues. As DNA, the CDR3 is TGTGCCATCAGTGAGAGTCGGTCGGGGGAGCAGTACTTC. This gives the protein CAISESRSGEQYF.

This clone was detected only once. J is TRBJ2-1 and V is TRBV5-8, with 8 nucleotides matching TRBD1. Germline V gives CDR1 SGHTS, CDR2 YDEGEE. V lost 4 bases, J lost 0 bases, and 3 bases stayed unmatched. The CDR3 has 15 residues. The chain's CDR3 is CASSPDRVSYNEQFF. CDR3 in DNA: TGTGCCAGCAGCCCGGACAGGGTCTCCTACAATGAGCAGTTCTTC.

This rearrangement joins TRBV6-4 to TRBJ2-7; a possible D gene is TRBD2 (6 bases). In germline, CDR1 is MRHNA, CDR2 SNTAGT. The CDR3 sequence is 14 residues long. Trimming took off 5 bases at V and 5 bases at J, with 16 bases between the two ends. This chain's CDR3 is CASSSRTILHEQYF. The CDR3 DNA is TGTGCCAGCAGTTCCAGGACTATCCTCCACGAGCAGTACTTC.

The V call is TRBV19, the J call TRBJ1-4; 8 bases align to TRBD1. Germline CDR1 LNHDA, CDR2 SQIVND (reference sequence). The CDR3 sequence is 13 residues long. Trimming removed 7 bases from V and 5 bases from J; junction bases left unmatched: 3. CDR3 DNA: TGTGCCAGTACCACAGGGGGAAATGAAAAACTGTTTTTT. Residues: CASTTGGNEKLFF.

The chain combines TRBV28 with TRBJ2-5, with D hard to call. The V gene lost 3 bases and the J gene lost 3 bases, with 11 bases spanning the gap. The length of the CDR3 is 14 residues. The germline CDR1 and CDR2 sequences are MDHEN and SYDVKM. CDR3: CASSFLGLKETQYF. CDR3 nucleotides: TGTGCCAGCAGTTTTCTAGGATTAAAAGAGACCCAGTACTTC.

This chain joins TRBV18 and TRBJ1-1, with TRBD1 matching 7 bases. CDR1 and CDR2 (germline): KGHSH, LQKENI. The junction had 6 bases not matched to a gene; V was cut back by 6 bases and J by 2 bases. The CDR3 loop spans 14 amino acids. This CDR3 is CASSLQGGNTEAFF. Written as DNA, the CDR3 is TGTGCCAGCTCCCTGCAGGGGGGTAACACTGAAGCTTTCTTT.

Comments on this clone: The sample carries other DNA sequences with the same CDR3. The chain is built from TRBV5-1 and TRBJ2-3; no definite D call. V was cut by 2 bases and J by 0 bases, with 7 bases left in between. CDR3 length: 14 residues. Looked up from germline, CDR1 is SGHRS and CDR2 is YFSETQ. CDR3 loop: CASSLETSTDTQYF. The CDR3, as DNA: TGCGCCAGCAGCTTAGAAACTAGCACAGATACGCAGTATTTT.

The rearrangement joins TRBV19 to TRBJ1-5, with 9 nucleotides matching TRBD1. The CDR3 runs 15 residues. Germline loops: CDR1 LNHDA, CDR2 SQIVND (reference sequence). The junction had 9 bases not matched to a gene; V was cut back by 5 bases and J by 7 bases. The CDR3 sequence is CASSVSPGQGQPQHF. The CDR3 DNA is TGTGCCAGTAGTGTTTCCCCGGGACAGGGACAGCCCCAGCATTTT. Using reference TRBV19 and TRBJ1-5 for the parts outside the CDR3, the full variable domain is DGGITQSPKYLFRKEGQNVTLSCEQNLNHDAMYWYRQDPGQGLRLIYYSQIVNDFQKGDIAEGYSVSREKKESFPLTVTSAQKNPTAFYLCASSVSPGQGQPQHFGDGTRLSIL.

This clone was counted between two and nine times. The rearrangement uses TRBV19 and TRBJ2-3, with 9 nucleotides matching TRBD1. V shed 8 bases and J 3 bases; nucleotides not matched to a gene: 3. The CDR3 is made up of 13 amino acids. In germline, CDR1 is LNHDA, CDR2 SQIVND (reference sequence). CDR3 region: CASFDRGTDTQYF. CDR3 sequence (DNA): TGTGCCAGTTTTGACAGGGGGACAGATACGCAGTATTTT.

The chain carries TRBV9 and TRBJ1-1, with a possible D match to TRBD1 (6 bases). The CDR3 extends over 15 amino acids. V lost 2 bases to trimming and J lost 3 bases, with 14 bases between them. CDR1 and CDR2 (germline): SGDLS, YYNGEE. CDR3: CASSVSRGGDTEAFF. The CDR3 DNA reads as TGTGCCAGCAGCGTGTCCAGGGGCGGCGACACTGAAGCTTTCTTT.

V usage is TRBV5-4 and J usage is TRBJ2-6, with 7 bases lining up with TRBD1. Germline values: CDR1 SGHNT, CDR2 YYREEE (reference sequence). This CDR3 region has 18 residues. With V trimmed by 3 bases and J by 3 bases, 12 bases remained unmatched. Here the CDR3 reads CASSSPGTASGGANVLTF. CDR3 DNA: TGTGCCAGCAGCTCCCCCGGGACAGCATCAGGTGGGGCCAACGTCCTGACTTTC.

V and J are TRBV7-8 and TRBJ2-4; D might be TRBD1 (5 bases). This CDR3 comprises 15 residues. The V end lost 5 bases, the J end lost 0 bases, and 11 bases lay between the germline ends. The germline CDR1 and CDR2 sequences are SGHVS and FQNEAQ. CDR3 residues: CASSIDSLAKNIQYF. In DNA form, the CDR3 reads TGTGCCAGCAGCATCGACAGCTTAGCCAAAAACATTCAGTACTTC.

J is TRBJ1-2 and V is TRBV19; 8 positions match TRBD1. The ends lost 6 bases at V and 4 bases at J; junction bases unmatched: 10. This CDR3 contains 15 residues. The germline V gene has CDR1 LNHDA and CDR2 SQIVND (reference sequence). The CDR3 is CASRGTGSASYGYTF. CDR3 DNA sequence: TGTGCCAGTAGAGGGACAGGCTCAGCAAGCTATGGCTACACCTTC.

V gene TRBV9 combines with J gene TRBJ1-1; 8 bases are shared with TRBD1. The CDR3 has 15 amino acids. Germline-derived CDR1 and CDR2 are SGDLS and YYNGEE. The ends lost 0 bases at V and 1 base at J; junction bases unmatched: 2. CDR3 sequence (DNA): TGTGCCAGCAGCGTAGGGGACAGGAGGAACACTGAAGCTTTCTTT. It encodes CASSVGDRRNTEAFF. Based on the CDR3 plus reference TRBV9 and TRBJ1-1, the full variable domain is DSGVTQTPKHLITATGQRVTLRCSPRSGDLSVYWYQQSLDQGLQFLIQYYNGEERAKGNILERFSAQQFPDLHSELNLSSLELGDSALYFCASSVGDRRNTEAFFGQGTRLTVV.

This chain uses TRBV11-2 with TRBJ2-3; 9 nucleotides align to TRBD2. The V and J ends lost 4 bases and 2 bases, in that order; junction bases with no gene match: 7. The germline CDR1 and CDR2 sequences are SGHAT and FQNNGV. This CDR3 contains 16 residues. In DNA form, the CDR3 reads TGTGCCAGCAGCTCCAGCGGGGGGCCTCACACAGATACGCAGTATTTT. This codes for CASSSSGGPHTDTQYF.